This T cell receptor (beta chain) originates from a study of T cells in Graves' hyperthyroidism and ophthalmopathy. RNA transcripts were the template for amplifying TCR beta CDR3 regions. Carried out on the TCR CDR3, a first-round RT-PCR used the HTBI primer set. TCRdb re-called the multiplex PCR reads with MiXCR, one entry per CDR3 protein. The data hold about 680,000 distinct CDR3 sequences, with 30% to 40% observed a single time. Notes on the study in general: The model identified upcoming ophthalmopathy a median approximately six months ahead of onset. Ophthalmopathy and stable hyperthyroidism were told apart by a 13 V-J model.

The CDR3 is made up of 14 amino acids. CDR1 and CDR2 from the germline V gene are WNHNN and SYGVQD (reference sequence). Trimming took 3 bases from V and 9 from J, leaving 12 bases between them. Graves' hyperthyroidism is called stable when ophthalmopathy does not progress within 18 months. This clonotype was detected many times. Its antigen is not known. This chain connects TRBV10-1 to TRBJ1-6, with D unresolved. The TCR comes from a woman aged 40 to 50 with Graves' hyperthyroidism. The sequencing sample was made of blood. The CDR3 DNA reads TGCGCCAGCAGTGAATCCGGGCGGATTTCACCCCTCCACTTT. Amino acids: CASSESGRISPLHF.